These 23 T cell receptor beta chains were all obtained from the same sample, sequenced in a study of blood T cell repertoires in COVID-19. This table comes from immunoSEQ multiplex PCR, and its TCRdb copy is limited to in-frame clones, with some not included. The sample includes under 250,000 clones, about 88% of them seen just once. Sequencing was done on a sample of peripheral blood. The source is a man between 45 and 60 years old who had recovered from COVID-19.

The V gene is TRBV19, the J gene TRBJ1-5; D might be TRBD1 (6 bases). The CDR3 sequence is 12 residues long. Germline V gene sequence: CDR1 LNHDA, CDR2 SQIVND (reference sequence). Trimming removed 10 bases at V and 5 bases at J, with 12 bases between. CDR3 residues: CATSQGYQPQHF. The CDR3 DNA follows: TGTGCCACCTCTCAGGGGTATCAGCCCCAGCATTTT.

The V and J genes are TRBV5-1 and TRBJ1-3; TRBD1 agrees at 8 bases. Germline lookup yields CDR1 SGHRS and CDR2 YFSETQ. The V segment lost 5 bases and the J segment 2 bases; nucleotides outside the gene matches: 3. The CDR3 consists of 14 residues. In nucleotides, the CDR3 is TGCGCCAGCAGTCTACAGGGGGCTGGAAACACCATATATTTT. This translates into CASSLQGAGNTIYF.

The chain recombines TRBV5-4 with TRBJ2-1; 7 nucleotides align to TRBD2. In germline, CDR1 is SGHNT, CDR2 YYREEE (reference sequence). The CDR3 totals 16 residues. V dropped 4 bases and J dropped 4; count of bases not matched to a gene: 11. CDR3 sequence: CASSQKVGGDYNEQFF. The DNA for the CDR3 is TGTGCCAGCAGCCAAAAGGTGGGAGGGGATTACAATGAGCAGTTCTTC.

The CDR3 coding sequence is TGTGCCAGCAGTCCCCTAGTCAAAAACATTCAGTACTTC. Protein: CASSPLVKNIQYF. The chain links TRBV28 to TRBJ2-4; no clear D gene. V lost 5 bases to trimming and J lost 3 bases, with 8 bases between them. Germline V CDR1 and CDR2: MDHEN, SYDVKM. The CDR3 totals 13 residues.

The chain has TRBV19 and TRBJ1-4; no clear D. Germline lookup yields CDR1 LNHDA and CDR2 SQIVND (reference sequence). The CDR3 totals 14 residues. V lost 3 bases and J lost 4, with 9 bases in between. The CDR3 DNA reads TGTGCCAGTAGTATTTTACAGAGTAATGAAAAACTGTTTTTT. Translated: CASSILQSNEKLFF.

About this clone itself: Additional DNA sequences in this sample encode the identical CDR3. V usage is TRBV7-9 and J usage is TRBJ1-4; 9 bases fit TRBD1. J gave up 5 bases and V 5 bases, and 3 bases lay outside the gene matches. The germline V gene encodes CDR1 SEHNR and CDR2 FQNEAQ (reference sequence). The CDR3 covers 14 residues. Here the CDR3 DNA reads TGTGCCAGCAGCCCCGGACAGGGGAATGAAAAACTGTTTTTT. This translates into CASSPGQGNEKLFF.

The chain couples TRBV5-4 to TRBJ2-6, with D possibly TRBD1 on 5 matching bases. Trimming pared 3 bases from V and 0 bases from J, leaving 10 bases between. The length of the CDR3 is 16 residues. In germline, CDR1 is SGHNT, CDR2 YYREEE (reference sequence). The CDR3 nucleotides are TGTGCCAGCAGCTCCTACAGGTCCTCTGGGGCCAACGTCCTGACTTTC. It is translated as CASSSYRSSGANVLTF.

The V and J genes are TRBV6-1 and TRBJ1-1; TRBD1 agrees at 7 bases. The CDR3 consists of 15 residues. The germline V gene encodes CDR1 MNHNS and CDR2 SASEGT. The J segment lost 2 bases and the V segment lost 1 base, leaving 4 bases of the junction unmatched. CDR3 nucleotide sequence: TGTGCCAGCAGTGAAGAGGGGGCTCGAAACACTGAAGCTTTCTTT. Residues: CASSEEGARNTEAFF.

The chain joins TRBV5-4 to TRBJ2-7, with D possibly TRBD2 on 6 matching bases. The V gene lost 4 bases and the J gene lost 7 bases, with 12 bases spanning the gap. Per the germline V gene, CDR1 is SGHNT and CDR2 is YYREEE (reference sequence). CDR3 size: 12 residues. This CDR3 reads CASSATSSEQYF. The CDR3 coding sequence is TGTGCCAGCAGCGCGACTAGTTCAGAGCAGTACTTC.

The chain uses TRBV11-2 and TRBJ2-7; D is ambiguous. Germline CDR1 and CDR2: SGHAT and FQNNGV. V was shortened by 1 base and J by 5 bases, with 9 bases between the two germline ends. This CDR3 is built from 13 residues. The chain's CDR3 is CASSLVAVHEQYF. The CDR3, as DNA: TGTGCCAGCAGCTTAGTAGCTGTCCACGAGCAGTACTTC. Full variable domain (missing parts from reference TRBV11-2 and TRBJ2-7): EAGVAQSPRYKIIEKRQSVAFWCNPISGHATLYWYQQILGQGPKLLIQFQNNGVVDDSQLPKDRFSAERLKGVDSTLKIQPAKLEDSAVYLCASSLVAVHEQYFGPGTRLTVT.

The rearrangement links TRBV3-1 (or the pseudogene TRBV3-2) to TRBJ2-5, with TRBD1 matching 7 bases. V lost 4 bases to trimming and J lost 5 bases; unmatched junction nucleotides: 7. In germline, CDR1 is LGHDT, CDR2 YNNKEL (reference sequence). The CDR3 sequence is 14 residues long. The CDR3 nucleotides read TGTGCCAGCAGCCCTGACAGGGTCGAGGAGACCCAGTACTTC. Translated, it gives CASSPDRVEETQYF.

The chain carries TRBV6-5 and TRBJ2-2; D is uncertain. Germline CDR1 reads MNHEY; CDR2 reads SVGAGI. The CDR3 is made up of 15 amino acids. Deletions cut 4 bases from V and 0 bases from J, with 9 bases between. Here the CDR3 reads CASSLGSPNTGELFF. CDR3 sequence (DNA): TGTGCCAGCAGTTTGGGCAGCCCGAACACCGGGGAGCTGTTTTTT.

V is TRBV27 and J is TRBJ2-1, with TRBD2 matching over 10 bases. Germline V CDR1 and CDR2: MNHEY, SMNVEV (reference sequence). V gave up 6 bases and J gave up 4 bases; unmatched junction bases: 6. This CDR3 contains 15 residues. This chain's CDR3 is CASRSGLADYNEQFF. CDR3 DNA sequence: TGTGCCAGCAGGTCAGGACTAGCGGATTACAATGAGCAGTTCTTC.

The chain carries TRBV5-1 and TRBJ2-5; 7 bases line up with TRBD2. In germline, CDR1 is SGHRS, CDR2 YFSETQ. This CDR3 is built from 16 residues. Trimming cost V 2 bases and J 5 bases; bases outside gene matches: 12. The CDR3 loop is CASSFGRGPEGETQYF. As DNA, the CDR3 is TGCGCCAGCAGCTTTGGGAGGGGACCCGAGGGTGAGACCCAGTACTTC.

This chain links TRBV28 with TRBJ1-1, with a tentative D call TRBD1 (5 bases). From germline, CDR1 is MDHEN and CDR2 SYDVKM. The V gene lost 3 bases and the J gene lost 3 bases, with 11 bases spanning the gap. This CDR3 region has 14 residues. CDR3 DNA: TGTGCCAGCAGTTTGGAGGGGCGCGACACTGAAGCTTTCTTT. Residues: CASSLEGRDTEAFF.

This clone was detected once. This chain joins TRBV18 and TRBJ2-7, with 8 bases fitting TRBD2. The CDR3 has 15 amino acids. Trimming cost V 2 bases and J 4 bases; bases outside gene matches: 7. Germline V lookup: CDR1 KGHSH, CDR2 LQKENI. CDR3 nucleotide sequence: TGTGCCAGCTCACCAAAAGCGGGAGCAGTTTACGAGCAGTACTTC. Translated, it gives CASSPKAGAVYEQYF.

Comment on this clone: One end of the junction fails to match germline, which may point to a read error. This chain joins TRBV15 and TRBJ2-4; perhaps TRBD2 as D (6 bases). The germline gives CDR1 LNHNV, CDR2 YYDKDF (reference sequence). The CDR3 contains 14 residues. CDR3 sequence (DNA): TGTGCCACCAGCAGAACCCGGGACTCCAAAGAGGGGCTCTTC. It is translated as CATSRTRDSKEGLF.

This rearrangement joins TRBV14 to TRBJ2-1, with D maybe TRBD2 (7 bases). V dropped 4 bases and J dropped 3 bases, with 19 bases sitting between them. The CDR3 has 17 residues. Germline CDR1 SGHDN, CDR2 FVKESK. The CDR3 here is CASSPWGGGGNYNEQFF. Written as DNA, the CDR3 is TGTGCCAGCAGCCCTTGGGGGGGAGGGGGTAACTACAATGAGCAGTTCTTC.

CDR3 DNA: TGTGCCAGCAGTTACGGAACAGGGGCCGGAGTGACTTTC. Translated: CASSYGTGAGVTF. V is TRBV6-5 and J is TRBJ2-6, with 7 bases that match TRBD1. The CDR3 sequence is 13 residues long. Trimming removed 2 bases from V and 17 bases from J; junction bases left unmatched: 9. Per the germline V gene, CDR1 is MNHEY and CDR2 is SVGAGI.

The gene calls are TRBV28 and TRBJ1-2; no firm D call. Germline values: CDR1 MDHEN, CDR2 SYDVKM. This CDR3 has 13 amino acids. V was shortened by 6 bases and J by 7 bases, with 15 bases between the two germline ends. The CDR3 DNA is TGTGCCAGCAGGTCAGGTGGAGGGTCTGGCTACACCTTC. This translates into CASRSGGGSGYTF.

The rearrangement links TRBV7-8 to TRBJ1-1, with a possible D match to TRBD1 (6 bases). V lost 1 base and J lost 0, with 12 bases in between. The germline V gene encodes CDR1 SGHVS and CDR2 FQNEAQ. CDR3 length equals 16 residues. This CDR3 reads CASSLEQGYMNTEAFF. The CDR3 nucleotides read TGTGCCAGCAGCTTAGAGCAGGGGTATATGAACACTGAAGCTTTCTTT.

As concerns this clone: Within the sample, other DNA sequences also encode this same CDR3. The rearrangement uses TRBV18 and TRBJ2-2; D may be TRBD1 (5 bases). The CDR3 spans 12 residues. Trimming pared 5 bases from V and 8 bases from J, leaving 9 bases between. CDR1 is KGHSH, CDR2 LQKENI, per germline. For the CDR3, the DNA is TGTGCCAGCTCATCTCAGGGTGGGGAGCTGTTTTTT. This gives the protein CASSSQGGELFF.

The chain has TRBV6-2 or TRBV6-3 and TRBJ2-2; no reliable D call. The CDR3 runs to 14 residues. Trimming removed 5 bases at V and 2 bases at J, with 9 bases between. CDR1 is MNHEY and CDR2 is SVGEGT in the germline V gene. The CDR3 is CASSQATNTGELFF. The CDR3 DNA reads TGTGCCAGCAGTCAGGCAACAAACACCGGGGAGCTGTTTTTT.